These 3 T cell receptor beta chains share one sample of origin, sequenced in a study of blood T cells in healthy people across ages. A J-beta primer mix and a sample-barcoded 5' primer were used in a second PCR of roughly 7 to 12 cycles. TCRdb recomputed calls from the 5' RACE reads with MiXCR, one row per CDR3 protein. The table shows about 1,400,000 distinct CDR3 sequences, with 45% to 70% occurring only once. Sequenced: blood. These receptors were obtained from a man aged 18 to 30 in good health.

The V gene is TRBV20-1, the J gene TRBJ2-7; TRBD2 aligns across 7 bases. Trimming at V came to 6 bases and at J to 5 bases, leaving 10 bases not matched to a gene. From germline, CDR1 is DFQATT and CDR2 SNEGSKA (reference sequence). The CDR3 sequence is 13 residues long. CDR3 sequence reads: CSAGDGLGHEQYF. The CDR3 bases are TGCAGTGCCGGCGATGGACTAGGCCACGAGCAGTACTTC.

This sequence joins TRBV25-1 and TRBJ1-2; D may be TRBD1 (5 bases). Germline V gene lookup returns CDR1 MGHDK and CDR2 SYGVNS. Trimming removed 10 bases from V and 1 base from J, with 13 bases in between. This CDR3 region has 13 residues. CDR3 protein: CAIQGVGNYGYTF. CDR3 in DNA: TGTGCCATCCAGGGAGTGGGTAACTATGGCTACACCTTC.

V is TRBV6-2 or TRBV6-3 and J is TRBJ2-5; D not certain. Near its end, the DNA agrees better with TRBJ2-7, so the J call may be wrong. The CDR3 is made up of 11 amino acids. CDR1 MNHEY and CDR2 SVGEGT come from the germline V gene. CDR3 DNA: TGTGCCAGCACCTACGCCCACGAGCAGTACTTC. This gives the protein CASTYAHEQYF.